This TCR beta chain came from a study of tumor-infiltrating lymphocytes in primary liver carcinoma (dated by TCRdb to about 2017). For context, the study as a whole: Roughly five patients with histopathologically diagnosed primary liver carcinoma underwent surgical resection in China between 2015 and 2016. Of the five patients (three men and two women, aged 30 to 69 years), four had hepatocellular carcinoma and one had combined HCC and intrahepatic cholangiocarcinoma. The tumors of the five patients were staged as T1-T3 N0M0, with maximum diameters ranging from about 4 to 11 cm. Each sample produced roughly 3.5 to 7.13 million productive TCRbeta reads, and read depth showed no significant difference between tissue types. For each liver tumor, the study sampled five regions along with adjacent normal tissue and blood, and applied TCRbeta repertoire sequencing, expression microarrays and whole-exome sequencing. A total of about 35 specimens from 5 patients underwent TCRbeta repertoire sequencing, comprising 25 or so tumor regions, 5 adjacent noncancerous liver tissues and 5 peripheral blood samples. Technical replicate repertoires showed high reproducibility, with mean shared-clone rates about 0.91 and correlation coefficients above 0.95. Points the paper makes about the study in general: With just four to six patients in the study, the authors point out that the findings should be validated in a larger study. Comparison of CD4+ and CD8+ T cell repertoires was precluded by the use of bulk unsorted samples. Pairs of tumor regions showed greater repertoire overlap (mean about 35%) than tumor-adjacent pairs (roughly 17%) or tumor-blood pairs (roughly 15%), which is consistent with antigen-driven expansion. Because only the TCR beta chain was sequenced and unpaired alpha chains were not captured, true repertoire diversity is likely underestimated. The top 250 clones accounted for a significantly greater share of the repertoire in tumors than in blood (p = 0.039).

RNA from unsorted whole blood was extracted with TRIzol reagent, and germline DNA was obtained with the DNeasy Blood & Tissue kit. At the time of sampling, the patients had chronic HBV infection and had not received any treatment. Before surgery, 4 to 5 milliliters of peripheral blood were collected into K2EDTA tubes. In regard to this clonotype: Its specific antigen is unknown. Since a much larger clone is just one base distant, this may be a read error.

TCRbeta-specific cDNA was reverse-transcribed from 500 ng total RNA using a constant-region primer and ProtoScript II reverse transcriptase. Construction of the TCRbeta libraries relied on three nested rounds of multiplex PCR, following a slightly modified ARM-PCR procedure. The first two PCR rounds used multiplex TRBV1-TRBV30 forward primers with a Cbeta reverse primer, each for 10 cycles. Sample barcodes and Illumina adapters were added in a final 25-cycle PCR with Deep VentR polymerase. Before sequencing, amplicons of 200-500 bp were gel-purified using a QIAquick gel extraction kit. TCRbeta amplicons were sequenced on an Illumina HiSeq 2500 with 250-bp paired-end reads. In the paper's pipeline: To recover full CDR3 sequences, reads were quality-trimmed using Trimmomatic v0.33 and paired reads were then merged using FLASH v1.2.11. V, D and J germline segments were assigned to the rearranged TCRbeta sequences using MiGEC v1.2.1b. VDJtools v1.0.0 computed clonotype statistics and Shannon-Wiener diversity indices. To cut down on sampling bias, every analysis after diversity analysis relied on just the 250 most abundant clonotypes from each sample. TCRdb ran its own pipeline on the public reads, namely fastp trimming at Q25 and MiXCR clone calling, and kept in-frame beta chains. Entries are consolidated by CDR3 protein sequence, retaining the most common genes and DNA. TCRdb's processing, not the study's, gives the V and J calls here. Across this sample there are 300,000 to 400,000 distinct CDR3 sequences, with almost 65% seen only once. The top ten clonotypes cover 5.5% to 7% of the sample.

The CDR3 goes from the cysteine to the phenylalanine over 14 residues. Of all the DNA, just the CDR3 is kept, 42 bases in frame from base 1. Per the germline V gene, SGHRS is the CDR1 and YFSETQ is the CDR2. The sequencing input was peripheral blood. The TCR was taken from a man in his forties or fifties with primary liver carcinoma and hepatitis B virus infection. The rearranged segments are TRBV5-1 and TRBJ2-3; TRBD2 could be the D gene, as 5 bases match. CDR3 sequence: CASNLAGGTDTQYF. The bases are TGCGCCAGCAACTTGGCCGGGGGCACAGATACGCAGTATTTT.